The 24 T cell receptor beta chains presented below share a single source sample, sequenced in a study of cytomegalovirus exposure and HLA in healthy donors. This table comes from immunoSEQ multiplex PCR, and its TCRdb copy is limited to in-frame clones, with some not included. Of a few hundred thousand clones listed, about nine tenths are singletons. Sample: PBMCs. These receptors originate from a woman between 18 and 29 years old in good health and CMV-seronegative.

The J gene is TRBJ2-1, the V gene TRBV4-2; 12 nucleotides match TRBD2. The V gene end was trimmed by 4 bases and the J gene end by 7 bases; junction bases not matched to a gene: 8. Per germline, CDR1 LGHNA and CDR2 YNFKEQ. This CDR3 spans 16 amino acids. The CDR3 loop reads CASSLRLAGAGNEQFF. The CDR3 DNA is TGTGCCAGCAGCCTTCGACTAGCGGGAGCTGGTAATGAGCAGTTCTTC.

V and J are TRBV5-1 and TRBJ2-7, with D tentatively TRBD1 (6 bases). Trimming took off 5 bases at V and 3 bases at J, with 15 bases between the two ends. This CDR3 has 14 residues. CDR1 is SGHRS, CDR2 YFSETQ, per germline. The CDR3 region is CASRREQGGYEQYF. CDR3 nucleotides: TGCGCCAGCAGGAGGGAACAGGGTGGCTACGAGCAGTACTTC.

The V and J genes are TRBV11-2 and TRBJ2-7; weak D call: TRBD2 (6 bases). Germline V CDR1 and CDR2: SGHAT, FQNNGV. The V end lost 5 bases, the J end lost 7 bases, and 12 bases lay between the germline ends. This CDR3 contains 12 residues. The CDR3: CASSMFGGEQYF. CDR3 nucleotide sequence: TGTGCCAGCAGCATGTTCGGAGGGGAGCAGTACTTC.

This chain uses TRBV19 with TRBJ1-2; 7 bases are a match to TRBD1. Germline loops: CDR1 LNHDA, CDR2 SQIVND (reference sequence). The length of the CDR3 is 15 residues. Trimming took 6 bases from V and 4 from J; bases not matched to a gene: 11. CDR3 DNA: TGTGCCAGTAGCCCAGCAGGGGGGAGAGGCTATGGCTACACCTTC. It encodes CASSPAGGRGYGYTF.

This chain links TRBV5-4 with TRBJ2-1, with 8 bases lining up with TRBD1. This CDR3 has 15 amino acids. Trimming cost V 4 bases and J 3 bases; bases outside gene matches: 6. CDR1 is SGHNT, CDR2 YYREEE, per germline (reference sequence). The CDR3 spells CASSLDRGGYNEQFF. CDR3 nucleotides: TGTGCCAGCAGCCTTGACAGGGGTGGCTACAATGAGCAGTTCTTC. Supplemented by reference TRBV5-4 and TRBJ2-1, the full variable domain reads ETGVTQSPTHLIKTRGQQVTLRCSSQSGHNTVSWYQQALGQGPQFIFQYYREEENGRGNFPPRFSGLQFPNYSSELNVNALELDDSALYLCASSLDRGGYNEQFFGPGTRLTVL.

The chain links TRBV9 to TRBJ2-1; 11 bases match TRBD2. This CDR3 is 17 amino acids long. The V gene's germline CDR1 is SGDLS and CDR2 YYNGEE. V was pared by 3 bases and J by 5 bases, with 10 bases of the junction left unmatched. The CDR3 DNA sequence: TGTGCCAGCAGCGCACTTAGCGGGAGGGCTACCCACAATGAGCAGTTCTTC. Its protein product is CASSALSGRATHNEQFF.

The genes are TRBV9 and TRBJ1-2, with D perhaps TRBD1 (6 bases). In germline, CDR1 is SGDLS, CDR2 YYNGEE. Trimming removed 4 bases from V and 3 bases from J, with 10 bases in between. The CDR3 is 13 amino acids. The CDR3 spells CASSYPGDYGYTF. The CDR3 DNA reads as TGTGCCAGCAGCTACCCAGGGGACTATGGCTACACCTTC.

CDR3 in DNA: TGTGCCAGCAGAGGCGAAAGGACAGGGAGGGACGAGCAGTACTTC. Its translation: CASRGERTGRDEQYF. This chain connects TRBV7-9 to TRBJ2-7; TRBD1 is a possible D gene (8 bases). Germline lookup yields CDR1 SEHNR and CDR2 FQNEAQ (reference sequence). This CDR3 spans 15 amino acids. V was trimmed by 6 bases and J by 5 bases, leaving 20 bases between them.

The V call is TRBV28, the J call TRBJ2-5; D might be TRBD1 (6 bases). The V end was cut by 1 base, the J end by 0 bases, with 15 bases between. The germline gives CDR1 MDHEN, CDR2 SYDVKM. The CDR3 length is 17 residues. The CDR3 loop is CASSLSPGQQYQETQYF. The CDR3 nucleotides read TGTGCCAGCAGTTTATCCCCGGGACAACAGTACCAAGAGACCCAGTACTTC.

The chain carries TRBV5-1 and TRBJ2-7; TRBD1 aligns across 11 bases. This CDR3 is built from 17 residues. J lost 5 bases, V lost 4 bases, and 14 bases had no gene match. In germline, CDR1 is SGHRS, CDR2 YFSETQ. The CDR3 sequence is CASSRQNRDRGINEQYF. As DNA, the CDR3 is TGCGCCAGCAGCCGACAGAATAGGGACAGGGGGATCAACGAGCAGTACTTC.

The rearrangement joins TRBV4-3 to TRBJ1-4; the D is unclear. Germline V gene lookup returns CDR1 LGHNA and CDR2 YSLEER. CDR3 length equals 15 residues. V was clipped by 0 bases and J by 8 bases, with 13 bases between them. The CDR3 spells CASSQEGGAGEKLFF. DNA for the CDR3: TGCGCCAGCAGCCAAGAGGGCGGCGCGGGGGAAAAACTGTTTTTT.

The chain combines TRBV28 with TRBJ1-5; 7 bases match TRBD1. Per the germline V gene, CDR1 is MDHEN and CDR2 is SYDVKM. The CDR3 contains 16 residues. V trimming: 5 bases; J trimming: 0 bases; junction bases outside the gene matches: 7. CDR3 amino acids: CASSPLGTASNQPQHF. The CDR3 DNA follows: TGTGCCAGCAGTCCCCTGGGGACAGCTAGCAATCAGCCCCAGCATTTT.

This clone was picked up one time. The V gene is TRBV28, the J gene TRBJ2-3; 8 bases fit TRBD2. The V and J ends lost 4 bases and 0 bases, in that order; junction bases with no gene match: 6. This CDR3 is built from 16 residues. In germline, CDR1 is MDHEN, CDR2 SYDVKM. The CDR3 region has the DNA TGTGCCAGCAGTTCCCCAGCTAGCGGGAGCACAGATACGCAGTATTTT. Translated: CASSSPASGSTDTQYF.

This rearrangement joins TRBV5-1 to TRBJ2-5; TRBD2 is a possible D gene (7 bases). V lost 3 bases to trimming and J lost 7 bases, with 28 bases between them. From germline, CDR1 is SGHRS and CDR2 YFSETQ. CDR3 size: 18 residues. CDR3 in amino acids: CASSSPRLGGPTWGTQYF. CDR3 nucleotides: TGCGCCAGCAGCTCCCCCCGCCTCGGGGGGCCGACCTGGGGGACCCAGTACTTC.

The CDR3 DNA sequence: TGTGCCAGCAGCTTAGCCCCGGACAGGGCCTACTATGGCTACACCTTC. Its translation is CASSLAPDRAYYGYTF. V gene TRBV11-2 combines with J gene TRBJ1-2; 8 bases match TRBD1. J lost 3 bases, V lost 1 base, and 7 bases had no gene match. The CDR3 length is 16 residues. The germline CDR1 and CDR2 sequences are SGHAT and FQNNGV.

This clone showed up just a few times. This chain links TRBV9 with TRBJ1-3, with a tentative D call TRBD1 (6 bases). Per germline, CDR1 SGDLS and CDR2 YYNGEE. There are 14 residues in the CDR3. V lost 3 bases and J lost 9, with 16 bases in between. The CDR3 here is CASSAGTSAGTIYF. The CDR3 DNA reads as TGTGCCAGCAGCGCCGGGACAAGCGCCGGCACCATATATTTT.

The chain is built from TRBV19 and TRBJ2-1, with 8 positions matching TRBD2. CDR1 and CDR2 (germline): LNHDA, SQIVND (reference sequence). J was trimmed by 6 bases and V by 4 bases; bases with no gene match: 2. The CDR3 spans 13 residues. CDR3: CASSTTSGNEQFF. The CDR3 bases are TGTGCCAGTAGTACCACTAGCGGCAATGAGCAGTTCTTC.

The V and J genes are TRBV19 and TRBJ1-1; D is unresolved. This CDR3 region has 17 residues. V gave up 4 bases and J gave up 0 bases, with 18 bases separating them. Germline CDR1 LNHDA, CDR2 SQIVND (reference sequence). CDR3 region: CASSTDGRDGMNTEAFF. The DNA for the CDR3 is TGTGCCAGTAGTACCGATGGGAGGGATGGGATGAACACTGAAGCTTTCTTT.

A word on this clone: The sample contains more than one DNA sequence encoding this CDR3. The J gene is TRBJ1-1, the V gene TRBV11-2, with D unclear. V lost 1 base, J lost 6 bases, and 9 bases lay in between. Germline-derived CDR1 and CDR2 are SGHAT and FQNNGV. The CDR3 has 13 residues. CDR3 nucleotide sequence: TGTGCCAGCAGCTTAGTTGAGGGCGCTGAAGCTTTCTTT. Translation gives CASSLVEGAEAFF.

The rearrangement joins TRBV27 to TRBJ1-1; TRBD1 is a possible D gene (5 bases). CDR1 and CDR2 from the germline V gene are MNHEY and SMNVEV (reference sequence). V was shortened by 6 bases and J by 0 bases, with 11 bases between the two germline ends. The CDR3 is 14 amino acids. CDR3 nucleotides: TGTGCCAGCAGCCTGACAGAAATGAACACTGAAGCTTTCTTT. Encoded protein: CASSLTEMNTEAFF.

The genes are TRBV5-4 and TRBJ2-1; 11 bases agree with TRBD2. The ends lost 4 bases at V and 4 bases at J; junction bases unmatched: 7. CDR1 SGHNT and CDR2 YYREEE come from the germline V gene (reference sequence). This CDR3 has 16 amino acids. Here the CDR3 DNA reads TGTGCCAGCAGCGGAGGGACTAGCGGAATTTACAATGAGCAGTTCTTC. It yields the protein CASSGGTSGIYNEQFF.

The chain employs TRBV4-1 and TRBJ2-7; 15 nucleotides align to TRBD2. CDR3 size: 17 residues. Germline CDR1 is MGHRA and CDR2 is YSYEKL. V dropped 1 base and J dropped 2; count of bases not matched to a gene: 3. Here the CDR3 DNA reads TGCGCCAGCAGCCAAGGGGGACTAGCGGGAGGCCCCTACGAGCAGTACTTC. Its translation: CASSQGGLAGGPYEQYF.

The chain links TRBV28 to TRBJ2-7; TRBD2 matches at 7 bases. After removal of 4 bases from V and 0 bases from J, the junction contained 6 bases not matched to a gene. The CDR3 extends over 15 amino acids. Germline assignment: CDR1 MDHEN and CDR2 SYDVKM. The CDR3 DNA is TGTGCCAGCAGTTGGGGCCGGGACTACTCCTACGAGCAGTACTTC. Translated, it gives CASSWGRDYSYEQYF.

This chain links TRBV6-5 with TRBJ1-1; 7 bases fit TRBD1. Trimming at V came to 5 bases and at J to 2 bases, leaving 5 bases not matched to a gene. Germline lookup yields CDR1 MNHEY and CDR2 SVGAGI. CDR3 length: 14 amino acids. The CDR3 region is CASSARTGNTEAFF. DNA of the CDR3: TGTGCCAGCAGTGCGAGGACAGGTAACACTGAAGCTTTCTTT.